Presented here are 32 T cell receptor beta chains from one specimen sequenced in a study of T cell responses to AZD1222 COVID-19 vaccine. Repertoires were generated with immunoSEQ multiplex PCR, while TCRdb's copy carries only in-frame clones and drops some. The table has 110,000 or so clones, 85% to 90% seen once. This sample comprised peripheral blood, obtained 28 days after the second AZD1222 dose. The receptor set was obtained from an adult who received the AZD1222 COVID-19 vaccine.

Only one count was recorded for this clone. This chain links TRBV2 with TRBJ2-2; D may match TRBD1 or TRBD2 (5 bases each). CDR3 length equals 15 residues. With 6 bases removed from V and 6 bases from J, the gap between germline ends came to 17 bases. In germline, CDR1 is SNHLY, CDR2 FYNNEI. The DNA for the CDR3 is TGTGCCAGCAGACGGGACGGTGTAGGAGCCGGGGAGCTGTTTTTT. The encoded protein is CASRRDGVGAGELFF. Combining the CDR3 with reference TRBV2 and TRBJ2-2 gives the whole variable domain EPEVTQTPSHQVTQMGQEVILRCVPISNHLYFYWYRQILGQKVEFLVSFYNNEISEKSEIFDDQFSVERPDGSNFTLKIRSTKLEDSAMYFCASRRDGVGAGELFFGEGSRLTVL.

The rearrangement links TRBV4-1 to TRBJ1-1; D is unresolved. Germline loops: CDR1 MGHRA, CDR2 YSYEKL. The V end lost 1 base, the J end lost 0 bases, and 15 bases lay between the germline ends. This CDR3 is 17 amino acids long. The CDR3 bases are TGCGCCAGCAGCCAAGGGAGGATAGGTCTCATGAACACTGAAGCTTTCTTT. Translation: CASSQGRIGLMNTEAFF.

The chain has TRBV28 and TRBJ2-1; D might be TRBD1 (6 bases). Germline CDR1 and CDR2: MDHEN and SYDVKM. V lost 5 bases, J lost 9 bases, and 23 bases lay in between. The CDR3 is made up of 16 amino acids. DNA for the CDR3: TGTGCCAGCAGTCCTGTTGGGACGAGGGACACAGGTGAGCAGTTCTTC. As protein: CASSPVGTRDTGEQFF.

The gene calls are TRBV7-6 and TRBJ1-1; D remains ambiguous. With 7 bases removed from V and 2 bases from J, the gap between germline ends came to 5 bases. Germline lookup yields CDR1 SGHVS and CDR2 FNYEAQ. The CDR3 consists of 11 residues. CDR3 sequence reads: CASTTNTEAFF. CDR3 DNA sequence: TGTGCCAGCACTACTAACACTGAAGCTTTCTTT.

The chain uses TRBV19 and TRBJ1-4; D is perhaps TRBD1 (6 bases). Germline V lookup: CDR1 LNHDA, CDR2 SQIVND (reference sequence). The CDR3 has 15 amino acids. Between the trimmed V and J ends, which lost 6 bases and 4 bases, there was a span of 15 bases. This chain's CDR3 is CASSPQGSHNEKLFF. The CDR3 nucleotides read TGTGCCAGTAGCCCACAGGGATCACATAATGAAAAACTGTTTTTT.

This clone was recorded only once. V is TRBV7-8 and J is TRBJ2-7; TRBD1 matches at 9 bases. CDR1 is SGHVS and CDR2 is FQNEAQ in the germline V gene. The CDR3 runs 15 residues. The J segment lost 2 bases and the V segment lost 1 base, leaving 3 bases of the junction unmatched. CDR3 region: CASSLETGGAYEQYF. DNA for the CDR3: TGTGCCAGCAGCTTAGAAACAGGGGGCGCCTACGAGCAGTACTTC.

The V and J genes are TRBV6-5 and TRBJ2-7, with 8 bases fitting TRBD2. CDR1 is MNHEY, CDR2 SVGAGI, per germline. This CDR3 region has 14 residues. J gave up 0 bases and V 6 bases, and 4 bases lay outside the gene matches. CDR3 in amino acids: CASSTSGPSYEQYF. The CDR3 bases are TGTGCCAGCAGCACTAGCGGACCCTCCTACGAGCAGTACTTC.

The rearrangement joins TRBV7-9 to TRBJ1-5; D is unresolved. In germline, CDR1 is SEHNR, CDR2 FQNEAQ (reference sequence). Deletions cut 5 bases from V and 3 bases from J, with 11 bases between. The CDR3 is 14 amino acids. CDR3 nucleotide sequence: TGTGCCAGCAGCCCTACACAGTTCAATCAGCCCCAGCATTTT. Translated, it gives CASSPTQFNQPQHF.

The rearrangement joins TRBV4-2 to TRBJ2-2, with TRBD2 matching over 8 bases. From germline, CDR1 is LGHNA and CDR2 YNFKEQ. J lost 6 bases, V lost 0 bases, and 9 bases had no gene match. The CDR3 is made up of 17 amino acids. CDR3: CASSQDRTGGLAGELFF. The CDR3 DNA reads TGTGCCAGCAGCCAAGATCGTACGGGGGGGCTTGCCGGGGAGCTGTTTTTT.

The V and J genes are TRBV6-1 and TRBJ1-1; no clear D gene. From germline, CDR1 is MNHNS and CDR2 SASEGT. V was cut by 3 bases and J by 7 bases, with 12 bases left in between. The CDR3 has 13 amino acids. Here the CDR3 reads CASSDIIYNEAFF. CDR3 coding DNA: TGTGCCAGCAGTGATATCATATACAATGAAGCTTTCTTT.

The rearrangement links TRBV18 to TRBJ2-2, with D unclear. This CDR3 comprises 16 residues. The V and J ends lost 2 bases and 1 base respectively, with 11 bases between them. Germline V gene data show CDR1 as KGHSH and CDR2 as LQKENI. CDR3 loop: CASSPSVFQNTGELFF. CDR3 sequence (DNA): TGTGCCAGCTCACCATCCGTTTTCCAGAACACCGGGGAGCTGTTTTTT.

The V gene is TRBV5-1, the J gene TRBJ2-1, with TRBD2 matching over 7 bases. Trimming took 0 bases from V and 8 from J; bases not matched to a gene: 11. The CDR3 spans 16 residues. The V gene's germline CDR1 is SGHRS and CDR2 YFSETQ. CDR3 DNA sequence: TGCGCCAGCAGCTTGGCGGGGACTAATAACCTGGATGAGCAGTTCTTC. Its protein product is CASSLAGTNNLDEQFF.

This chain uses TRBV9 with TRBJ1-1; a possible D gene is TRBD1 (5 bases). Germline CDR1 and CDR2: SGDLS and YYNGEE. CDR3 length equals 14 residues. V shed 0 bases and J shed 0 bases, with 6 bases lying between them. The CDR3 is CASSVATVNTEAFF. The CDR3 DNA is TGTGCCAGCAGCGTAGCGACAGTGAACACTGAAGCTTTCTTT.

The sample holds one count of this clone. The V call is TRBV10-3, the J call TRBJ1-2; unclear D gene. CDR3 size: 14 residues. Germline V CDR1 and CDR2: ENHRY, SYGVKD. Deletions cut 8 bases from V and 4 bases from J, with 17 bases between. Here the CDR3 DNA reads TGTGCCATCCGAAATAACAGCAAAATCTATGGCTACACCTTC. Its translation is CAIRNNSKIYGYTF.

The CDR3 region has the DNA TGTGCCAGCAGTTACCATGGACTAGCGGGGGGACAGACCCAGTACTTC. It encodes CASSYHGLAGGQTQYF. This chain joins TRBV6-2 or TRBV6-3 and TRBJ2-5; 14 nucleotides agree with TRBD2. The CDR3 extends over 16 amino acids. The trim removed 2 bases at V and 6 bases at J, leaving 5 bases unmatched. In germline, CDR1 is MNHEY, CDR2 SVGEGT.

The genes are TRBV9 and TRBJ1-4; TRBD1 matches at 7 bases. Losses at the gene ends were 3 bases for V and 3 bases for J; bases not matched to a gene: 5. This CDR3 has 15 residues. Germline V CDR1 and CDR2: SGDLS, YYNGEE. The CDR3 nucleotides are TGTGCCAGCAGCGCAGGACAGGTAGCTAATGAAAAACTGTTTTTT. It yields the protein CASSAGQVANEKLFF. The variable domain in full, with the rest retrieved from reference TRBV9 and TRBJ1-4, is DSGVTQTPKHLITATGQRVTLRCSPRSGDLSVYWYQQSLDQGLQFLIQYYNGEERAKGNILERFSAQQFPDLHSELNLSSLELGDSALYFCASSAGQVANEKLFFGSGTQLSVL.

This chain links TRBV6-5 with TRBJ1-1; D gene unclear. The CDR3 loop spans 12 amino acids. The V end lost 0 bases, the J end lost 10 bases, and 9 bases lay between the germline ends. Germline V gene sequence: CDR1 MNHEY, CDR2 SVGAGI. The CDR3 reads CASSYSSGVAFF. The DNA of the CDR3 is TGTGCCAGCAGTTACTCTTCTGGAGTAGCTTTCTTT.

This sequence joins TRBV4-1 and TRBJ1-5, with 7 bases fitting TRBD1. After removal of 0 bases from V and 3 bases from J, the junction contained 5 bases not matched to a gene. CDR1 is MGHRA, CDR2 YSYEKL, per germline. The CDR3 has 16 residues. CDR3 residues: CASSQDAGGINQPQHF. CDR3 bases: TGCGCCAGCAGCCAAGATGCAGGGGGTATCAATCAGCCCCAGCATTTT.

CDR3 sequence reads: CASSYRVATEAFF. The DNA for the CDR3 is TGTGCCAGCAGTTACAGGGTGGCCACTGAAGCTTTCTTT. The gene calls are TRBV12-3 or TRBV12-4 and TRBJ1-1; weak D call: TRBD1 (6 bases). This CDR3 has 13 amino acids. V was clipped by 4 bases and J by 4 bases, with 10 bases between them.

This chain links TRBV4-2 with TRBJ2-7, with D possibly being TRBD2 (6 bases). The CDR3 runs 15 residues. V shed 0 bases and J shed 4 bases, with 13 bases lying between them. CDR1 and CDR2 (germline): LGHNA, YNFKEQ. The CDR3 coding sequence is TGTGCCAGCAGCCAAGATCGGGCTAGCGTGTACGAGCAGTACTTC. Translation: CASSQDRASVYEQYF.

The rearrangement links TRBV6-1 to TRBJ2-7; 8 bases line up with TRBD1. V trimming: 4 bases; J trimming: 4 bases; junction bases outside the gene matches: 12. CDR1 and CDR2 from the germline V gene are MNHNS and SASEGT. The CDR3 runs to 16 residues. CDR3 sequence: CASSGPSGQENYEQYF. The CDR3, as DNA: TGTGCCAGCAGTGGCCCATCGGGACAGGAGAATTACGAGCAGTACTTC.

V and J are TRBV11-2 and TRBJ2-3, with D hard to call. The CDR3 has 12 residues. Germline V gene lookup returns CDR1 SGHAT and CDR2 FQNNGV. Trimming stripped 3 bases from V and 3 bases from J, with 4 bases between. In nucleotides, the CDR3 is TGTGCCAGCAGCTTTCGGACAGATACGCAGTATTTT. It codes for CASSFRTDTQYF. Drawing the rest from reference TRBV11-2 and TRBJ2-3, the complete variable domain is EAGVAQSPRYKIIEKRQSVAFWCNPISGHATLYWYQQILGQGPKLLIQFQNNGVVDDSQLPKDRFSAERLKGVDSTLKIQPAKLEDSAVYLCASSFRTDTQYFGPGTRLTVL.

J is TRBJ1-5 and V is TRBV19; 7 positions match TRBD1. With 6 bases clipped from V and 0 bases from J, the junction kept 14 bases outside the gene matches. This CDR3 spans 18 amino acids. Per germline, CDR1 LNHDA and CDR2 SQIVND (reference sequence). The CDR3 bases are TGTGCCAGTAGGAGTATAGGGGGCGTGACAGCTAGCAATCAGCCCCAGCATTTT. Protein: CASRSIGGVTASNQPQHF.

This sequence joins TRBV6-1 and TRBJ1-4, with 9 bases aligning to TRBD1. Per germline, CDR1 MNHNS and CDR2 SASEGT. The CDR3 length is 13 residues. The trim removed 5 bases at V and 8 bases at J, leaving 3 bases unmatched. The CDR3 DNA follows: TGTGCCAGCAGTCCGGGACAGGGCGAAAAACTGTTTTTT. Protein product: CASSPGQGEKLFF.

The chain recombines TRBV6-5 with TRBJ1-4; tentative D call: TRBD1 (5 bases). Germline-derived CDR1 and CDR2 are MNHEY and SVGAGI. V shed 8 bases and J shed 8 bases, with 15 bases lying between them. The CDR3 runs 13 residues. CDR3 protein: CASRSGGDEKLFF. In DNA, the CDR3 is TGTGCCAGCCGGTCCGGGGGGGACGAAAAACTGTTTTTT.

This rearrangement joins TRBV13 to TRBJ1-3; TRBD1 might be the D (6 bases). The CDR3 contains 14 residues. V shed 0 bases and J shed 16 bases, with 19 bases lying between them. Germline CDR1 reads PRHDT; CDR2 reads FYEKMQ (reference sequence). The CDR3 nucleotides are TGTGCCAGCAGCTTAGGCGCCGGGCAGGGGCCACTTTATTTT. Translated, it gives CASSLGAGQGPLYF.

This chain joins TRBV19 and TRBJ1-5, with a possible D match to TRBD1 (5 bases). Germline V gene lookup returns CDR1 LNHDA and CDR2 SQIVND (reference sequence). Trimming removed 2 bases from V and 3 bases from J, with 14 bases in between. The CDR3 length is 16 residues. CDR3 sequence reads: CASSIRAGSNNQPQHF. The CDR3 DNA follows: TGTGCCAGTAGTATACGGGCAGGGAGTAACAATCAGCCCCAGCATTTT.

The chain recombines TRBV6-2 or TRBV6-3 with TRBJ2-6; the D gene is possibly TRBD2 (5 bases). Germline CDR1 is MNHEY and CDR2 is SVGEGT. The germline V and J ends were trimmed by 4 bases and 1 base, with 5 bases remaining between them. The CDR3 has 14 residues. The CDR3 bases are TGTGCCAGCAGTTCGGGGTCTGGGGCCAACGTCCTGACTTTC. Translated: CASSSGSGANVLTF.

This clone is a singleton in its sample. The V and J genes are TRBV27 and TRBJ1-1; D unresolved. Germline V lookup: CDR1 MNHEY, CDR2 SMNVEV (reference sequence). Deletions cut 3 bases from V and 8 bases from J, with 13 bases between. The CDR3 loop spans 13 amino acids. The CDR3, as DNA: TGTGCCAGCAGTTTTTATAGTGGCGGCGAAGCTTTCTTT. Translated, it gives CASSFYSGGEAFF.

The V and J genes are TRBV14 and TRBJ1-1; weak D call: TRBD1 (5 bases). From germline, CDR1 is SGHDN and CDR2 FVKESK. The germline V and J ends were trimmed by 0 bases and 6 bases, with 17 bases remaining between them. The CDR3 consists of 16 residues. In nucleotides, the CDR3 is TGTGCCAGCAGCCAAGAGTGGGCAGGGCGTTGGGCTGAAGCTTTCTTT. Translating gives CASSQEWAGRWAEAFF.

The CDR3 region has the DNA TGTGCCACCAGCAGCCGGGAAGGGTACAACACTGAAGCTTTCTTT. This encodes CATSSREGYNTEAFF. The gene calls are TRBV15 and TRBJ1-1; D call uncertain. CDR3 size: 15 residues. The germline V gene has CDR1 LNHNV and CDR2 YYDKDF (reference sequence). Trimming removed 3 bases at V and 2 bases at J, with 13 bases between.

This clone was detected once. The J gene is TRBJ2-3, the V gene TRBV28; the D gene is possibly TRBD2 (5 bases). The CDR3 contains 16 residues. Trimming cost V 6 bases and J 5 bases, with 21 bases left between them. CDR1 and CDR2 (germline): MDHEN, SYDVKM. CDR3 bases: TGTGCCAGCAGCCCGGTAGCCACTTTCGGGGAAGATACGCAGTATTTT. It translates to CASSPVATFGEDTQYF. Drawing the rest from reference TRBV28 and TRBJ2-3, the complete variable domain is DVKVTQSSRYLVKRTGEKVFLECVQDMDHENMFWYRQDPGLGLRLIYFSYDVKMKEKGDIPEGYSVSREKKERFSLILESASTNQTSMYLCASSPVATFGEDTQYFGPGTRLTVL.